The rows below give T cell receptor beta chains drawn from one sample of a study of OX40 agonist ivuxolimab in advanced cancers. Sequencing was performed with immunoSEQ multiplex PCR; in TCRdb, only in-frame clones are kept and a portion is missing. The table has some 90,000 clones, around 87% seen once. The specimen comprised CD4+ or CD8+ T cells sorted from blood, sampled in a trial of the OX40 agonist ivuxolimab. The receptors derive from an adult with an advanced solid tumor such as melanoma, head and neck, liver or kidney cancer. Each CDR3 is given with its conserved first and last residue. The order of the fields is D gene, clone size, V gene, CDR3 length, J gene, CDR3 DNA, CDR3 protein. A D gene is named only where the DNA matches it firmly. Rows may omit the clone size; those that give it use once, few, many or a size class.

D: NA; size: NA; V: TRBV5-1; length: 15; J: TRBJ2-1; DNA: TGCGCCAGCAGCCCGGGGACGAGTCCCTACAATGAGCAGTTCTTC; CDR3: CASSPGTSPYNEQFF
D: NA; size: NA; V: TRBV19; length: 12; J: TRBJ1-1; DNA: TGTGCCAGTAGTATCGACCGTAAGACAGCTTTCTTT; CDR3: CASSIDRKTAFF
D: NA; size: NA; V: TRBV6-6; length: 13; J: TRBJ1-5; DNA: TGTGCCAGCAGTTACACTTATGGGATGCCCCAGCATTTT; CDR3: CASSYTYGMPQHF
D: TRBD1; size: NA; V: TRBV7-3; length: 13; J: TRBJ1-2; DNA: TGTGCCAGCAGCTTGGGACAGGGCTATGGCTACACCTTC; CDR3: CASSLGQGYGYTF
D: NA; size: NA; V: TRBV5-1; length: 14; J: TRBJ1-3; DNA: TGCGCCAGCAGGGGGACAACCTCTGGAAACACCATATATTTT; CDR3: CASRGTTSGNTIYF
D: NA; size: NA; V: TRBV6-6; length: 14; J: TRBJ1-5; DNA: TGTGCCAGCAGTTACTCGATTGGGGGCTTGCCCCAGCATTTT; CDR3: CASSYSIGGLPQHF
D: TRBD1; size: NA; V: TRBV5-1; length: 15; J: TRBJ1-1; DNA: TGCGCCAGCAGCTTATTAAGGACAGGGGGCACTGAAGCTTTCTTT; CDR3: CASSLLRTGGTEAFF
D: NA; size: few; V: TRBV27; length: 11; J: TRBJ2-7; DNA: TGTGCCAGCAGTTTGGGTTACGAGCAGTACTTC; CDR3: CASSLGYEQYF
D: TRBD2; size: NA; V: TRBV11-3; length: 15; J: TRBJ2-1; DNA: TGTGCCAGCAGCCCTAGCGGGAGCGGGGGGGTGGAGCAGTTCTTC; CDR3: CASSPSGSGGVEQFF
D: TRBD2; size: NA; V: TRBV4-2; length: 18; J: TRBJ2-7; DNA: TGTGCCAGCAGCCCCGAGGATAGCGGGAGGGCCGTATCCTACGAGCAGTACTTC; CDR3: CASSPEDSGRAVSYEQYF
D: TRBD2; size: NA; V: TRBV7-8; length: 17; J: TRBJ2-1; DNA: TGTGCCAGCAGCTTAGTGGCTAGCGGGAGCTCCTACAATGAGCAGTTCTTC; CDR3: CASSLVASGSSYNEQFF
D: NA; size: NA; V: TRBV2; length: 13; J: TRBJ2-7; DNA: TGTGCCAGCAGTGAAGGGTACGGCTACGAGCAGTACTTC; CDR3: CASSEGYGYEQYF
D: TRBD1; size: NA; V: TRBV6-8; length: 13; J: TRBJ1-2; DNA: TGTGCCAGCAGCCGACAGGGGACCTATGGCTACACCTTC; CDR3: CASSRQGTYGYTF
D: NA; size: once; V: TRBV5-6; length: 14; J: TRBJ1-2; DNA: TGTGCCAGCAGCACCTCCGACGGTAGCTATGGCTACACCTTC; CDR3: CASSTSDGSYGYTF
D: NA; size: NA; V: TRBV28; length: 14; J: TRBJ1-5; DNA: TGTGCCAGCAGGACAGTAGCGGGGGACCAGCCCCAGCATTTT; CDR3: CASRTVAGDQPQHF
D: NA; size: NA; V: TRBV28; length: 11; J: TRBJ2-7; DNA: TGTGCCAGCAGTTTACTCTACGAGCAGTACTTC; CDR3: CASSLLYEQYF
D: NA; size: NA; V: TRBV5-1; length: 15; J: TRBJ2-3; DNA: TGCGCCAGCAGCTTGGAGAGCCGGTCCACAGATACGCAGTATTTT; CDR3: CASSLESRSTDTQYF
D: NA; size: NA; V: TRBV6-5; length: 14; J: TRBJ2-7; DNA: TGTGCCAGCAGTTACTCGAAGCAGGGGAACGAGCAGTACTTC; CDR3: CASSYSKQGNEQYF
D: NA; size: NA; V: TRBV9; length: 18; J: TRBJ2-2; DNA: TGTGCCAGCAGCGTGGCCCCTCCCCGGGCTTCGAACACCGGGGAGCTGTTTTTT; CDR3: CASSVAPPRASNTGELFF
D: NA; size: NA; V: TRBV28; length: 15; J: TRBJ1-2; DNA: TGTGCCAGCAGTTTAAGTTCAGGCCAGGTGCCTGGCTACACCTTC; CDR3: CASSLSSGQVPGYTF
D: NA; size: NA; V: TRBV6-1; length: 15; J: TRBJ1-5; DNA: TGTGCCAGCAGTGAAGCGCGAGTTGGGGGGAGGCCCCAGCATTTT; CDR3: CASSEARVGGRPQHF
D: TRBD2; size: NA; V: TRBV5-1; length: 17; J: TRBJ2-1; DNA: TGCGCCAGCAGCTTGGGCTCTAGCGGGATAAGTGTCAATGAGCAGTTCTTC; CDR3: CASSLGSSGISVNEQFF
D: NA; size: NA; V: TRBV7-3; length: 15; J: TRBJ2-1; DNA: TGTGCCAGCAGCCGGGACTCCGCAGGTCTTGGTGAGCAGTTCTTC; CDR3: CASSRDSAGLGEQFF
D: TRBD1; size: NA; V: TRBV30; length: 15; J: TRBJ1-1; DNA: TGTGCCTGGAGTTTCCCCCGGGACAGGAACACTGAAGCTTTCTTT; CDR3: CAWSFPRDRNTEAFF
D: TRBD2; size: NA; V: TRBV5-5; length: 15; J: TRBJ2-1; DNA: TGTGCCAGCAGCTTGTTGGGCGGGAGCGGTGGTGAGCAGTTCTTC; CDR3: CASSLLGGSGGEQFF
D: TRBD2; size: NA; V: TRBV9; length: 16; J: TRBJ2-1; DNA: TGTGCCAGCAGCGCCCTCCCTAGCGGGAGTTACAATGAGCAGTTCTTC; CDR3: CASSALPSGSYNEQFF
D: NA; size: NA; V: TRBV9; length: 15; J: TRBJ2-7; DNA: TGTGCCAGCAGCGCCACAGGGAGAGGATCCTACGAGCAGTACTTC; CDR3: CASSATGRGSYEQYF
D: NA; size: NA; V: TRBV5-4; length: 16; J: TRBJ2-1; DNA: TGTGCCAGCAGCTTGGCCCCAGCGGAAACCTACAATGAGCAGTTCTTC; CDR3: CASSLAPAETYNEQFF
D: NA; size: NA; V: TRBV7-6; length: 14; J: TRBJ2-3; DNA: TGTGCCAGCAGCTTCTTGCTAGCCACAGATACGCAGTATTTT; CDR3: CASSFLLATDTQYF
D: TRBD1; size: NA; V: TRBV5-1; length: 14; J: TRBJ2-7; DNA: TGCGCCAGCAGATCCGGGACAGGGGCCTACGAGCAGTACTTC; CDR3: CASRSGTGAYEQYF
D: NA; size: NA; V: TRBV5-4; length: 13; J: TRBJ2-5; DNA: TGTGCCAGCAGCGCGGGGGCGCAAGAGACCCAGTACTTC; CDR3: CASSAGAQETQYF
D: NA; size: NA; V: TRBV7-8; length: 11; J: TRBJ1-1; DNA: TGTGCCAGCAGCTTAGACAGTGAAGCTTTCTTT; CDR3: CASSLDSEAFF
D: NA; size: NA; V: TRBV4-1; length: 16; J: TRBJ1-5; DNA: TGCGCCAGCAGCCAAGTCTGGGGGCTGGAGAATCAGCCCCAGCATTTT; CDR3: CASSQVWGLENQPQHF
D: NA; size: NA; V: TRBV15; length: 16; J: TRBJ1-5; DNA: TGTGCCACCAGCAGAGTTGCGCAGGGCGTCAATCAGCCCCAGCATTTT; CDR3: CATSRVAQGVNQPQHF
D: NA; size: NA; V: TRBV15; length: 14; J: TRBJ1-5; DNA: TGTGCCACCAGCCTTACCCCGGACGGACAGCCCCAGCATTTT; CDR3: CATSLTPDGQPQHF
D: NA; size: NA; V: TRBV6-5; length: 15; J: TRBJ1-4; DNA: TGTGCCAGCAGACCTGCGTTGGGCGGTAATGAAAAACTGTTTTTT; CDR3: CASRPALGGNEKLFF
D: NA; size: NA; V: TRBV6-5; length: 15; J: TRBJ2-2; DNA: TGTGCCAGCAGTTACGACGGGGCGACAACCGGGGAGCTGTTTTTT; CDR3: CASSYDGATTGELFF
D: TRBD1; size: NA; V: TRBV19; length: 16; J: TRBJ1-4; DNA: TGTGCCAGTAGTAGCCCAGGGGGCCCAACTAATGAAAAACTGTTTTTT; CDR3: CASSSPGGPTNEKLFF
D: TRBD2; size: once; V: TRBV5-1; length: 14; J: TRBJ2-1; DNA: TGCGCCAGCAGCATGACTAGCGGGAGGGTTGAGCAGTTCTTC; CDR3: CASSMTSGRVEQFF
D: NA; size: NA; V: TRBV28; length: 18; J: TRBJ2-2; DNA: TGTGCCAGCAGTTCCTCCCCCCTAGCGAACAGGAACACCGGGGAGCTGTTTTTT; CDR3: CASSSSPLANRNTGELFF
D: TRBD2; size: NA; V: TRBV28; length: 14; J: TRBJ2-7; DNA: TGTGCCAGCAGTCAGACTAGCGGGATGTACGAGCAGTACTTC; CDR3: CASSQTSGMYEQYF
D: TRBD2; size: NA; V: TRBV6-6; length: 14; J: TRBJ2-3; DNA: TGTGCCAGCAGGATTCTAGCGGGAGGGCACACGCAGTATTTT; CDR3: CASRILAGGHTQYF
D: TRBD2; size: NA; V: TRBV5-1; length: 16; J: TRBJ2-1; DNA: TGCGCCAGCACCCAGGTTTCCGGGAGGGCTGATAATGAGCAGTTCTTC; CDR3: CASTQVSGRADNEQFF
D: NA; size: NA; V: TRBV7-8; length: 14; J: TRBJ2-7; DNA: TGTGCCAGCAGCCCGTTGGACGGAGCCTACGAGCAGTACTTC; CDR3: CASSPLDGAYEQYF
D: TRBD1; size: NA; V: TRBV25-1; length: 13; J: TRBJ1-1; DNA: TGTGCCAGCAGTGTCCTACAGGGGACTGAAGCTTTCTTT; CDR3: CASSVLQGTEAFF
D: NA; size: NA; V: TRBV27; length: 14; J: TRBJ1-5; DNA: TGTGCCAGCAGTTTATCGACTAGGGGGGAGGTATTGCATTTT; CDR3: CASSLSTRGEVLHF
D: NA; size: medium-sized; V: TRBV5-6; length: 15; J: TRBJ1-5; DNA: TGTGCCAGCAGTTACCGGGCCAACACCCATCAGCCCCAGCATTTT; CDR3: CASSYRANTHQPQHF
D: TRBD2; size: NA; V: TRBV25-1; length: 13; J: TRBJ2-1; DNA: TGTGCCAGCAGTGGTACTAGCGGCAATGAGCAGTTCTTC; CDR3: CASSGTSGNEQFF